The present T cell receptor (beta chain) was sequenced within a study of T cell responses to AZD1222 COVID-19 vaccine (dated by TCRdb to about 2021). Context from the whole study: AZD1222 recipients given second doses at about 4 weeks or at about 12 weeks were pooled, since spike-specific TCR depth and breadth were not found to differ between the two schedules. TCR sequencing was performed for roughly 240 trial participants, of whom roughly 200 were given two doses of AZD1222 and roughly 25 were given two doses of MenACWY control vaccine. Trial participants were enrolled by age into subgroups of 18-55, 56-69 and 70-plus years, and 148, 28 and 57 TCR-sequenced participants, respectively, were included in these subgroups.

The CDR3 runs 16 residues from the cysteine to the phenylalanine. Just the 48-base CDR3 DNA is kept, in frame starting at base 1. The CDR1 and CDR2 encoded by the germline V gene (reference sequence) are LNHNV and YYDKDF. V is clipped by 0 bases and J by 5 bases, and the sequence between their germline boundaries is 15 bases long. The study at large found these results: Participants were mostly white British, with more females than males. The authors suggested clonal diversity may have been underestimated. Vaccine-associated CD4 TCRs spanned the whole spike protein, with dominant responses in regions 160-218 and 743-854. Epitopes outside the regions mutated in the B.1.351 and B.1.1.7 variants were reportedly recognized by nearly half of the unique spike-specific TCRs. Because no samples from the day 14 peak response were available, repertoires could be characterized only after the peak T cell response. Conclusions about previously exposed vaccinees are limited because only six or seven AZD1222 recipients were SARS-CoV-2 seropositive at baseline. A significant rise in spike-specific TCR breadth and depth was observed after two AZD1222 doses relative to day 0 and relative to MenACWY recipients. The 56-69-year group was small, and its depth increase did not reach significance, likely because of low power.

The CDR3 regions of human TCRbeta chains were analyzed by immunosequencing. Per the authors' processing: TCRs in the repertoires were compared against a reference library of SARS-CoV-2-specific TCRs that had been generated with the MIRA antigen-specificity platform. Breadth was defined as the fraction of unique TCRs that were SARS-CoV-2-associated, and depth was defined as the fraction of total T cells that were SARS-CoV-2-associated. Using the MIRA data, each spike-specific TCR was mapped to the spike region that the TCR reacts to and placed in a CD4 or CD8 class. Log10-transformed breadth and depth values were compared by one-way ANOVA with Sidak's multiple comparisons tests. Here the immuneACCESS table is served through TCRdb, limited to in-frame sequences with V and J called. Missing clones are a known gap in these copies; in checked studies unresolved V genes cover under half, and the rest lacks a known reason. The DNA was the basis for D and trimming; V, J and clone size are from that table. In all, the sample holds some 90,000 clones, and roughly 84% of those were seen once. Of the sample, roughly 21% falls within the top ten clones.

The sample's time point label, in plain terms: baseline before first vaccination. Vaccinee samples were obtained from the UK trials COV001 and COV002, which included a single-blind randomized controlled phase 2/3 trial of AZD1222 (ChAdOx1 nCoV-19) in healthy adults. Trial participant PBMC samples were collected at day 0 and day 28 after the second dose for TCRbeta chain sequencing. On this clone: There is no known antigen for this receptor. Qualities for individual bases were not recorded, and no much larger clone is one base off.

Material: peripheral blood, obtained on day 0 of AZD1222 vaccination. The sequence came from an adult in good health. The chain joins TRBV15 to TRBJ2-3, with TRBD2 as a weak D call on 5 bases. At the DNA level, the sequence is TGTGCCACCAGCAGAGATTATCTAGCTGTAGGAGATACGCAGTATTTT. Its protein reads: CATSRDYLAVGDTQYF.